Listed below are T cell receptor beta chains from one sample, sequenced in a study of blood T cell repertoires in COVID-19. Using immunoSEQ multiplex PCR, the repertoire was profiled, and TCRdb retains in-frame clones only, with some absent. The table has some 350,000 clones, 87% seen once. Sequenced sample: PBMCs or T cells enriched from blood (not recorded which). The origin of the receptors is a woman younger than 45 who had recovered from COVID-19. CDR3s include the opening cysteine and the closing phenylalanine or tryptophan. Each record gives: J gene, V gene, clone size, D gene, CDR3 DNA, CDR3 protein. The D gene is left open where the match is weak. Some rows have no size entry. The others give once, few or many, or a class for an expanded clone.

j_gene: TRBJ2-7
v_gene: TRBV6-6
abundance: NA
d_gene: TRBD2
CDR3nt: TGTGCCAGCAGTCCCCGGTTAGCGGGGGCGCCTAGACGCGAGCAGTACTTC
CDR3aa: CASSPRLAGAPRREQYF

j_gene: TRBJ2-7
v_gene: TRBV6-4
abundance: NA
d_gene: NA
CDR3nt: TGTGCCAGCAGTGACGAAAGGACACGATGGGTCTCCTACGAGCAGTACTTC
CDR3aa: CASSDERTRWVSYEQYF

j_gene: TRBJ1-2
v_gene: TRBV6-5
abundance: NA
d_gene: NA
CDR3nt: TGTGCCAGCAGTCCCGGAGGGGATGTTTTCTATGGCTACACCTTC
CDR3aa: CASSPGGDVFYGYTF

j_gene: TRBJ1-2
v_gene: TRBV4-1
abundance: few
d_gene: NA
CDR3nt: TGCGCCAGCAGCACCTACAGGGACTATGGCTACACCTTC
CDR3aa: CASSTYRDYGYTF

j_gene: TRBJ2-3
v_gene: TRBV24-1
abundance: NA
d_gene: NA
CDR3nt: TGTGCCACCAGTGATTTGACTCATACGCAGTATTTT
CDR3aa: CATSDLTHTQYF

j_gene: TRBJ1-1
v_gene: TRBV30
abundance: NA
d_gene: TRBD1
CDR3nt: TGTGCCTGGAGTCGGACAGGGTCCGAGGCTGAAGCTTTCTTT
CDR3aa: CAWSRTGSEAEAFF

j_gene: TRBJ2-3
v_gene: TRBV2
abundance: few
d_gene: NA
CDR3nt: TGTGCCAGCAGTGAATGGGGGGGCGCAGATACGCAGTATTTT
CDR3aa: CASSEWGGADTQYF

j_gene: TRBJ2-3
v_gene: TRBV9
abundance: NA
d_gene: TRBD2
CDR3nt: TGTGCCAGCAGCGTAGGAACTAGCGGGGGGGTAACAGATACGCAGTATTTT
CDR3aa: CASSVGTSGGVTDTQYF

j_gene: TRBJ2-3
v_gene: TRBV29-1
abundance: NA
d_gene: NA
CDR3nt: TGCAGCGTTGAGGTTCAGGGGGATACGCAGTATTTT
CDR3aa: CSVEVQGDTQYF

j_gene: TRBJ1-2
v_gene: TRBV7-9
abundance: NA
d_gene: TRBD1
CDR3nt: TGTGCCAGCAGCTCTGCGGGACAGGGAAACTATGGCTACACCTTC
CDR3aa: CASSSAGQGNYGYTF

j_gene: TRBJ1-2
v_gene: TRBV5-4
abundance: NA
d_gene: TRBD1
CDR3nt: TGTGCCAGCAGCCGGGGACAGGAATATAACTATGGCTACACCTTC
CDR3aa: CASSRGQEYNYGYTF

j_gene: TRBJ1-5
v_gene: TRBV6-5
abundance: once
d_gene: NA
CDR3nt: TGTGCCAGCAGTTACGAGAGAATCGATAGCAATCAGCCCCAGCATTTT
CDR3aa: CASSYERIDSNQPQHF

j_gene: TRBJ1-4
v_gene: TRBV4-1
abundance: NA
d_gene: NA
CDR3nt: TGCGCCAGCAGCCAAGATAACAAGATTAATGAAAAACTGTTTTTT
CDR3aa: CASSQDNKINEKLFF

j_gene: TRBJ2-5
v_gene: TRBV28
abundance: NA
d_gene: TRBD2
CDR3nt: TGTGCCAGCAGTTTACCTCCTAGCGGGGGGTCGTTCCAAGAGACCCAGTACTTC
CDR3aa: CASSLPPSGGSFQETQYF

j_gene: TRBJ1-2
v_gene: TRBV19
abundance: NA
d_gene: TRBD1
CDR3nt: TGTGCCAGTAGTCCACAGGGGGCGAGACTCTATGGCTACACCTTC
CDR3aa: CASSPQGARLYGYTF

j_gene: TRBJ1-2
v_gene: TRBV2
abundance: NA
d_gene: TRBD1
CDR3nt: TGTGCCAGCAGACAGACAGGGACCTATGGCTACACCTTC
CDR3aa: CASRQTGTYGYTF

j_gene: TRBJ2-7
v_gene: TRBV28
abundance: NA
d_gene: NA
CDR3nt: TGTGCCAGCAGTTTGGGTACAGGCTCCTACGAGCAGTACTTC
CDR3aa: CASSLGTGSYEQYF

j_gene: TRBJ1-5
v_gene: TRBV6-2/TRBV6-3
abundance: NA
d_gene: NA
CDR3nt: TGTGCCAGCAGTCAGAGGGGGGGTAGTCAGCCCCAGCATTTT
CDR3aa: CASSQRGGSQPQHF

j_gene: TRBJ2-5
v_gene: TRBV10-2
abundance: NA
d_gene: NA
CDR3nt: TGCGCCAGCAGTGAGGATAGTGATGAGACCCAGTACTTC
CDR3aa: CASSEDSDETQYF

j_gene: TRBJ1-2
v_gene: TRBV11-2
abundance: few
d_gene: NA
CDR3nt: TGTGCCAGCAGCTTATGGGGAGCCGTTGGCTACACCTTC
CDR3aa: CASSLWGAVGYTF

j_gene: TRBJ1-1
v_gene: TRBV19
abundance: NA
d_gene: NA
CDR3nt: TGTGCCAGTAGTATAAAGACACCGGACACTGAAGCTTTCTTT
CDR3aa: CASSIKTPDTEAFF

j_gene: TRBJ2-7
v_gene: TRBV4-2
abundance: NA
d_gene: TRBD2
CDR3nt: TGTGCCAGCAGCCAAGATTACGCAGGACTAGCGATGTACGAGCAGTACTTC
CDR3aa: CASSQDYAGLAMYEQYF

j_gene: TRBJ1-3
v_gene: TRBV7-9
abundance: NA
d_gene: NA
CDR3nt: TGTGCCAGCAGCTTGATAGCGAACACCATATATTTT
CDR3aa: CASSLIANTIYF

j_gene: TRBJ1-2
v_gene: TRBV7-6
abundance: NA
d_gene: TRBD1
CDR3nt: TGTGCCAGCAGCGACCGACAGGGGGCAGGTGGCTACACCTTC
CDR3aa: CASSDRQGAGGYTF

j_gene: TRBJ1-2
v_gene: TRBV18
abundance: NA
d_gene: TRBD1
CDR3nt: TGTGCCAGCTCCCCCACAGGGGCAGGGAACTATGGCTACACCTTC
CDR3aa: CASSPTGAGNYGYTF

j_gene: TRBJ2-7
v_gene: TRBV28
abundance: NA
d_gene: TRBD2
CDR3nt: TGTGCCAGCAGTTTCATGGGGGGGACCTACGAGCAGTACTTC
CDR3aa: CASSFMGGTYEQYF

j_gene: TRBJ2-3
v_gene: TRBV7-2
abundance: NA
d_gene: TRBD2
CDR3nt: TGTGCCAGCAGGAATCTAGCGGGGTACACAGATACGCAGTATTTT
CDR3aa: CASRNLAGYTDTQYF

j_gene: TRBJ2-3
v_gene: TRBV6-2/TRBV6-3
abundance: NA
d_gene: NA
CDR3nt: TGTGCCAGCAGTTACTCGAGCAGCACAGATACGCAGTATTTT
CDR3aa: CASSYSSSTDTQYF

j_gene: TRBJ2-6
v_gene: TRBV5-5
abundance: NA
d_gene: NA
CDR3nt: TGTGCCAGCAGCTCCTCAGGGGCTGGGGCCAACGTCCTGACTTTC
CDR3aa: CASSSSGAGANVLTF

j_gene: TRBJ1-2
v_gene: TRBV5-4
abundance: NA
d_gene: TRBD1
CDR3nt: TGTGCCAGCAGCTGGACAGGGGGCAGCCGGCGCGGCTACACCTTC
CDR3aa: CASSWTGGSRRGYTF

j_gene: TRBJ1-6
v_gene: TRBV9
abundance: NA
d_gene: NA
CDR3nt: TGTGCCAGCAGCGTAGATGTTCTCGGGGAACTCCACTTT
CDR3aa: CASSVDVLGELHF

j_gene: TRBJ2-7
v_gene: TRBV20-1
abundance: NA
d_gene: NA
CDR3nt: TGCAGTGGACTAAGCTCCTACGAGCAGTACTTC
CDR3aa: CSGLSSYEQYF

j_gene: TRBJ1-2
v_gene: TRBV5-1
abundance: NA
d_gene: NA
CDR3nt: TGCGCCAGCAGCTTGGTTGCCAGGGTTAACTATGGCTACACCTTC
CDR3aa: CASSLVARVNYGYTF